The next 17 T cell receptor beta chains were all read from a single sample in a study of blood T cell repertoires in COVID-19. Generated by immunoSEQ multiplex PCR, the TCRdb table keeps only in-frame clones and is missing some. The repertoire includes 210,000 or so clones, around 80% of them detected once, and 2.5% to 3% sits in the top ten. Sequenced: peripheral blood. Receptors were obtained from a middle-aged man with active or convalescent COVID-19.

The J gene is TRBJ1-6, the V gene TRBV9, with D unclear. This CDR3 region has 14 residues. V lost 0 bases and J 7 bases, leaving 8 bases between the germline ends. CDR1 is SGDLS and CDR2 is YYNGEE in the germline V gene. CDR3 loop: CASSVVDMNSPLHF. The CDR3 bases are TGTGCCAGCAGCGTAGTTGACATGAATTCACCCCTCCACTTT.

The CDR3 here is CASSLRQPLRTEAFF. CDR3 DNA: TGTGCCAGCAGCTTACGCCAGCCCCTGAGGACTGAAGCTTTCTTT. The J gene is TRBJ1-1, the V gene TRBV7-2; no reliable D call. The CDR3 loop spans 15 amino acids. CDR1 and CDR2 (germline): SGHTA, FQGNSA. V was trimmed by 2 bases and J by 5 bases, leaving 15 bases between them.

The chain links TRBV28 to TRBJ1-6, with D possibly being TRBD1 (6 bases). The V end was cut by 5 bases, the J end by 7 bases, with 15 bases between. The CDR3 sequence is 15 residues long. CDR1 is MDHEN, CDR2 SYDVKM, per germline. CDR3 in amino acids: CASSPQKGGNSPLHF. The CDR3 DNA follows: TGTGCCAGCAGTCCCCAGAAGGGGGGGAATTCACCCCTCCACTTT.

The rearrangement links TRBV28 to TRBJ1-1; D is undetermined. Trimming stripped 2 bases from V and 4 bases from J, with 5 bases between. Germline CDR1 is MDHEN and CDR2 is SYDVKM. The CDR3 has 12 amino acids. CDR3 in DNA: TGTGCCAGCAGTTTAATGGCCACTGAAGCTTTCTTT. Translating gives CASSLMATEAFF.

This chain joins TRBV19 and TRBJ2-2; 8 bases align to TRBD1. J gave up 2 bases and V 4 bases, and 3 bases lay outside the gene matches. Germline V gene sequence: CDR1 LNHDA, CDR2 SQIVND (reference sequence). The CDR3 length is 15 residues. CDR3 bases: TGTGCCAGTAGTAGGACAGGGACTAACACCGGGGAGCTGTTTTTT. It codes for CASSRTGTNTGELFF.

The chain uses TRBV7-2 and TRBJ2-7; 7 nucleotides align to TRBD1. Germline V gene data show CDR1 as SGHTA and CDR2 as FQGNSA. V lost 6 bases, J lost 2 bases, and 4 bases stayed unmatched. The CDR3 covers 13 residues. This chain's CDR3 is CASSRDSTYEQYF. The CDR3 DNA reads as TGTGCCAGCAGTCGGGACAGCACCTACGAGCAGTACTTC.

This chain links TRBV30 with TRBJ1-2; a possible D gene is TRBD1 (5 bases). V gave up 3 bases and J gave up 3 bases, with 14 bases separating them. This CDR3 spans 14 amino acids. Germline V lookup: CDR1 GTSNPN, CDR2 SVGIG (reference sequence). CDR3 coding DNA: TGTGCCTGGAGCTCTGGGAGGGGTGACTATGGCTACACCTTC. Residues: CAWSSGRGDYGYTF.

The chain carries TRBV7-2 and TRBJ1-4; D gene uncertain. V shed 5 bases and J shed 10 bases, with 17 bases lying between them. The CDR3 has 14 amino acids. The V gene's germline CDR1 is SGHTA and CDR2 FQGNSA. The DNA for the CDR3 is TGTGCCAGCAGCCCCGTTACTTCCTCCGTAAAACTGTTTTTT. Protein sequence: CASSPVTSSVKLFF.

V gene TRBV28 combines with J gene TRBJ2-7; D may be TRBD2 (6 bases). The CDR3 is 16 amino acids. Germline V gene data show CDR1 as MDHEN and CDR2 as SYDVKM. The V and J ends lost 5 bases and 1 base respectively, with 18 bases between them. CDR3 sequence (DNA): TGTGCCAGCAGTCCACCGGGGCTAGCGCGATCCTACGAGCAGTACTTC. This encodes CASSPPGLARSYEQYF.

The chain is built from TRBV19 and TRBJ1-5; D gene unclear. Trimming shortened V by 0 bases and J by 4 bases, and 13 bases separated the two germline ends. The germline gives CDR1 LNHDA, CDR2 SQIVND (reference sequence). This CDR3 spans 16 amino acids. CDR3 nucleotides: TGTGCCAGTAGTATAGATCGTTCGGTTCCAAATCAGCCCCAGCATTTT. Encoded protein: CASSIDRSVPNQPQHF.

CDR3 in DNA: TGTGCCAGCAGCAAAGTAGATCGGGGAGCTTTCTTT. This codes for CASSKVDRGAFF. This chain links TRBV21-1 with TRBJ1-1. TRBV21-1 is a listed pseudogene. The CDR3 runs 12 residues.

The chain couples TRBV18 to TRBJ1-2; D not certain. This CDR3 contains 14 residues. Trimming took off 5 bases at V and 5 bases at J, with 15 bases between the two ends. CDR1 and CDR2 (germline): KGHSH, LQKENI. CDR3 amino acids: CASSNGRTTYGYTF. In DNA form, the CDR3 reads TGTGCCAGCTCAAACGGACGGACTACGTATGGCTACACCTTC.

Comment on this clone: The sample carries other DNA sequences with the same CDR3. V usage is TRBV19 and J usage is TRBJ2-7; 9 bases fit TRBD2. The CDR3 is 15 residues long. Germline lookup yields CDR1 LNHDA and CDR2 SQIVND (reference sequence). V gave up 1 base and J gave up 2 bases; unmatched junction bases: 3. CDR3 in DNA: TGTGCCAGTAGTATAGGTCTAGCGGGAACCTACGAGCAGTACTTC. Its translation: CASSIGLAGTYEQYF. The full variable domain, in which reference TRBV19 and TRBJ2-7 provide the parts outside the CDR3, is DGGITQSPKYLFRKEGQNVTLSCEQNLNHDAMYWYRQDPGQGLRLIYYSQIVNDFQKGDIAEGYSVSREKKESFPLTVTSAQKNPTAFYLCASSIGLAGTYEQYFGPGTRLTVT.

V usage is TRBV5-1 and J usage is TRBJ2-1, with 7 bases fitting TRBD1. The CDR3 spans 18 residues. Germline V gives CDR1 SGHRS, CDR2 YFSETQ. The ends lost 4 bases at V and 8 bases at J; junction bases unmatched: 21. CDR3 nucleotide sequence: TGCGCCAGCAGCCGGGCCAGACAGGGTCTGGACCCAAGAGATGAGCAGTTCTTC. This translates into CASSRARQGLDPRDEQFF. Drawing the rest from reference TRBV5-1 and TRBJ2-1, the complete variable domain is KAGVTQTPRYLIKTRGQQVTLSCSPISGHRSVSWYQQTPGQGLQFLFEYFSETQRNKGNFPGRFSGRQFSNSRSEMNVSTLELGDSALYLCASSRARQGLDPRDEQFFGPGTRLTVL.

The V and J genes are TRBV7-9 and TRBJ2-3; 8 bases are shared with TRBD1. Trimming removed 5 bases from V and 3 bases from J; junction bases left unmatched: 4. Germline values: CDR1 SEHNR, CDR2 FQNEAQ (reference sequence). This CDR3 is built from 14 residues. This CDR3 reads CASSPGQGTDTQYF. CDR3 in DNA: TGTGCCAGCAGCCCCGGACAGGGAACAGATACGCAGTATTTT.

The J gene is TRBJ2-2, the V gene TRBV9; 11 nucleotides line up with TRBD2. The CDR3 is made up of 18 amino acids. Germline V gene sequence: CDR1 SGDLS, CDR2 YYNGEE. V lost 3 bases, J lost 4 bases, and 11 bases stayed unmatched. In DNA form, the CDR3 reads TGTGCCAGCAGCGCCCCCCGGCCTAGCGGGGGGATCACCGGGGAGCTGTTTTTT. It translates to CASSAPRPSGGITGELFF.

This chain uses TRBV28 with TRBJ2-3, with 12 bases identical to TRBD2. The CDR3 has 15 residues. Trimming cost V 6 bases and J 2 bases; bases outside gene matches: 3. CDR1 is MDHEN, CDR2 SYDVKM, per germline. CDR3 sequence: CASSWTSGNTDTQYF. CDR3 nucleotides: TGTGCCAGCAGCTGGACTAGCGGGAACACAGATACGCAGTATTTT.